The sample holds one count of the clone carrying this T cell receptor beta chain. Profiling relied on immunoSEQ multiplex PCR, and the TCRdb table lists in-frame clones only, not all of them. This repertoire shows under 300,000 clones, 82% found once; its top ten account for under 15%. The data were taken from a study of blood T cell repertoires in COVID-19. In the study overall: In each case, the material was cDNA or gDNA derived from T cells, B-cell-depleted T cells, or PBMCs.

CDR1 and CDR2 (germline): MDHEN, SYDVKM. Trimming took 6 bases from V and 4 from J, leaving 16 bases between them. CDR3 length: 15 amino acids. The chain couples TRBV28 to TRBJ1-5; weak D call: TRBD1 (6 bases). Sequenced material: peripheral blood. This sequence originates from a woman in her fifties or sixties with active or convalescent COVID-19. Here the CDR3 DNA reads TGTGCCAGCAGCTCCGGGGGCGGGGGGAATCAGCCCCAGCATTTT. It translates to CASSSGGGGNQPQHF. Full variable domain (remainder filled in from reference TRBV28 and TRBJ1-5): DVKVTQSSRYLVKRTGEKVFLECVQDMDHENMFWYRQDPGLGLRLIYFSYDVKMKEKGDIPEGYSVSREKKERFSLILESASTNQTSMYLCASSSGGGGNQPQHFGDGTRLSIL.